Each of the 16 T cell receptor beta chains below was sequenced from the same sample in a study of cytomegalovirus exposure and HLA in healthy donors. The PCR made use of 60 Vbeta and 13 Jbeta primers. This table comes from immunoSEQ multiplex PCR, and its TCRdb copy is limited to in-frame clones, with some not included. The profile covers roughly 220,000 clones, with 80% to 85% appearing a single time and approximately 2.5% taken by the ten largest. Material for sequencing was PBMCs. The receptors come from a woman in her thirties or forties in good health and CMV-seronegative.

CDR3 sequence reads: CASIPTGTGLLEAFF. CDR3 DNA sequence: TGTGCCAGCATCCCGACCGGGACAGGGCTCTTGGAAGCTTTCTTT. V usage is TRBV28 and J usage is TRBJ1-1, with 9 bases fitting TRBD1. Per the germline V gene, CDR1 is MDHEN and CDR2 is SYDVKM. V trimming: 7 bases; J trimming: 8 bases; junction bases outside the gene matches: 14. CDR3 length equals 15 residues.

The chain is built from TRBV10-3 and TRBJ1-1; 7 bases are a match to TRBD1. Germline lookup yields CDR1 ENHRY and CDR2 SYGVKD. V was clipped by 5 bases and J by 0 bases; unmatched bases: 6. The length of the CDR3 is 15 residues. The CDR3: CAISPGQIMNTEAFF. CDR3 DNA sequence: TGTGCCATCAGTCCGGGACAGATCATGAACACTGAAGCTTTCTTT.

V gene TRBV7-6 combines with J gene TRBJ2-1, with D possibly matching TRBD2 (6 bases). Trimming took off 1 base at V and 3 bases at J, with 13 bases between the two ends. Germline V gene data show CDR1 as SGHVS and CDR2 as FNYEAQ. The CDR3 spans 16 residues. CDR3 DNA sequence: TGTGCCAGCAGCTTAGAGAGTAGCGGATTCTACAATGAGCAGTTCTTC. Translation gives CASSLESSGFYNEQFF.

This clone was seen just once. The rearrangement joins TRBV27 to TRBJ1-2, with 11 bases fitting TRBD1. The V and J ends lost 4 bases and 4 bases, in that order; junction bases with no gene match: 8. Germline CDR1 and CDR2: MNHEY and SMNVEV (reference sequence). The length of the CDR3 is 16 residues. The CDR3 loop is CASSSGTGGVIYGYTF. The CDR3 DNA reads as TGTGCCAGCAGTTCCGGGACAGGGGGTGTTATCTATGGCTACACCTTC.

J is TRBJ2-1 and V is TRBV15; D is perhaps TRBD2 (5 bases). With 2 bases removed from V and 7 bases from J, the gap between germline ends came to 12 bases. In germline, CDR1 is LNHNV, CDR2 YYDKDF (reference sequence). The CDR3 covers 14 residues. CDR3 coding DNA: TGTGCCACCAGCAGACCGGGAAGCCAGAATGAGCAGTTCTTC. Amino acids: CATSRPGSQNEQFF.

The gene calls are TRBV7-9 and TRBJ2-4, with D uncertain. CDR1 is SEHNR, CDR2 FQNEAQ, per germline (reference sequence). This CDR3 is built from 12 residues. V was cut by 6 bases and J by 4 bases, with 7 bases left in between. CDR3 sequence (DNA): TGTGCCAGCAGTGGTCAGAAAAACATTCAGTACTTC. Translated, it gives CASSGQKNIQYF.

The chain combines TRBV18 with TRBJ2-5, with a tentative D call TRBD2 (5 bases). Per the germline V gene, CDR1 is KGHSH and CDR2 is LQKENI. The CDR3 is 11 amino acids. V was pared by 2 bases and J by 7 bases, with 5 bases between. The CDR3 loop is CASSPEGTQYF. As DNA, the CDR3 is TGTGCCAGCTCACCAGAGGGGACCCAGTACTTC.

The genes are TRBV7-9 and TRBJ2-7; D ambiguous. Trimming took 5 bases from V and 1 from J, leaving 12 bases between them. CDR1 and CDR2 from the germline V gene are SEHNR and FQNEAQ (reference sequence). The CDR3 extends over 14 amino acids. The CDR3 DNA reads as TGTGCCAGCAGCGGGCCTCCCGGATCCTACGAGCAGTACTTC. This encodes CASSGPPGSYEQYF.

CDR3 nucleotide sequence: TGTGCCAGTAGTTACAGGGCGCAACACTCTGAAGCTTTCTTT. Amino acids: CASSYRAQHSEAFF. The chain recombines TRBV19 with TRBJ1-1; D possibly corresponds to TRBD1 (6 bases). CDR3 length: 14 amino acids. Germline V lookup: CDR1 LNHDA, CDR2 SQIVND (reference sequence). V was trimmed by 5 bases and J by 6 bases, leaving 16 bases between them.

CDR3 coding DNA: TGTGCCAGCAGCTTAACACAGGGTGCAACTGAAGCTTTCTTT. The encoded protein is CASSLTQGATEAFF. The chain couples TRBV7-2 to TRBJ1-1, with D perhaps TRBD1 (6 bases). The V gene lost 2 bases and the J gene lost 5 bases, with 12 bases spanning the gap. The CDR3 totals 14 residues. The V gene's germline CDR1 is SGHTA and CDR2 FQGNSA.

The CDR3 here is CASSSRGRNTEAFF. DNA of the CDR3: TGTGCCAGCAGCTCGAGGGGGCGGAACACTGAAGCTTTCTTT. The chain uses TRBV7-9 and TRBJ1-1, with 7 bases identical to TRBD1. V lost 4 bases and J lost 1; bases outside the gene matches: 3. CDR3 size: 14 residues. The V gene's germline CDR1 is SEHNR and CDR2 FQNEAQ (reference sequence).

The chain combines TRBV18 with TRBJ1-4, with D possibly TRBD1 on 6 matching bases. The CDR3 is 16 residues long. Trimming removed 2 bases at V and 8 bases at J, with 18 bases between. Germline V gene data show CDR1 as KGHSH and CDR2 as LQKENI. The CDR3 loop is CASSPVKQGTGEKLFF. The DNA for the CDR3 is TGTGCCAGCTCACCAGTCAAACAGGGAACGGGGGAAAAACTGTTTTTT.

The chain combines TRBV29-1 with TRBJ2-4, with D perhaps TRBD1 (5 bases). Per the germline V gene, CDR1 is SQVTM and CDR2 is ANQGSEA. The V end lost 3 bases, the J end lost 6 bases, and 15 bases lay between the germline ends. The length of the CDR3 is 14 residues. The DNA for the CDR3 is TGCAGCGTTGAGTGGTTGGGTACAGGAAACATTCAGTACTTC. Protein sequence: CSVEWLGTGNIQYF. The full variable domain, in which reference TRBV29-1 and TRBJ2-4 provide the parts outside the CDR3, is SAVISQKPSRDICQRGTSLTIQCQVDSQVTMMFWYRQQPGQSLTLIATANQGSEATYESGFVIDKFPISRPNLTFSTLTVSNMSPEDSSIYLCSVEWLGTGNIQYFGAGTRLSVL.

This clone was recorded only once. J is TRBJ2-1 and V is TRBV7-9, with 10 bases matching TRBD2. The J segment lost 2 bases and the V segment lost 5 bases, leaving 9 bases of the junction unmatched. CDR1 and CDR2 from the germline V gene are SEHNR and FQNEAQ (reference sequence). The CDR3 covers 17 residues. The CDR3 is CASSPPLTSGPYNEQFF. The CDR3 DNA reads as TGTGCCAGCAGCCCCCCCTTGACTAGCGGGCCCTACAATGAGCAGTTCTTC.

The genes are TRBV6-5 and TRBJ1-2; D is ambiguous. The germline gives CDR1 MNHEY, CDR2 SVGAGI. CDR3 size: 15 residues. Trimming removed 6 bases at V and 4 bases at J, with 18 bases between. CDR3 DNA sequence: TGTGCCAGCAGCCCCCTTTTTCAACAGATCTATGGCTACACCTTC. Its protein is CASSPLFQQIYGYTF.

The chain is built from TRBV6-1 and TRBJ2-7; TRBD1 is a possible D gene (6 bases). Trimming took 2 bases from V and 7 from J, leaving 15 bases between them. This CDR3 spans 14 amino acids. Per germline, CDR1 MNHNS and CDR2 SASEGT. The CDR3 is CASSEFNRVREQYF. CDR3 nucleotides: TGTGCCAGCAGTGAATTCAACAGGGTAAGAGAGCAGTACTTC.